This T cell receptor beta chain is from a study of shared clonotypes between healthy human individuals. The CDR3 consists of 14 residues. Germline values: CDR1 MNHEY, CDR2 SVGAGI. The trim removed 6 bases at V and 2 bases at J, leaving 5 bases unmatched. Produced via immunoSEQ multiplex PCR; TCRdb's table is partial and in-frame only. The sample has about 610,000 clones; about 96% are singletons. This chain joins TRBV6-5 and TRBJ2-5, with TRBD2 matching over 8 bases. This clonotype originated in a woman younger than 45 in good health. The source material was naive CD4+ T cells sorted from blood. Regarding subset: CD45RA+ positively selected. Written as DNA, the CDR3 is TGTGCCAGCAGACGCGGGAGGAGACAAGAGACCCAGTACTTC. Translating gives CASRRGRRQETQYF.